The source of this T cell receptor beta chain is a study of identical twins. TCRdb analysed the 5' RACE reads with MiXCR anew, one entry per CDR3 protein. The profile shows 400,000 or so distinct CDR3 sequences, roughly 9% of them singletons. The CDR3 loop spans 16 amino acids. Between the trimmed V and J ends, which lost 0 bases and 7 bases, there was a span of 16 bases. In germline, CDR1 is MNHNS, CDR2 SASEGT. The chain uses TRBV6-1 and TRBJ1-3; D is ambiguous. Sequencing was performed on naive T cells sorted from blood. The clonotype comes from a woman aged 50 to 60 in good health. The CDR3 DNA follows: TGTGCCAGCAGTGAAGCGGCAGCCTCCGTCGGGAACACCATATATTTT. Protein: CASSEAAASVGNTIYF.